These 30 T cell receptor beta chains share one sample of origin, sequenced in a study of shared clonotypes between healthy human individuals. Using immunoSEQ multiplex PCR, the repertoire was profiled, and TCRdb retains in-frame clones only, with some absent. Here the sample spans 950,000 to 1,300,000 clones, around 74% being singletons. Sequenced input: memory CD4+ T cells sorted from blood. Subset specified: CD45RA-negative fraction. Receptors were obtained from a man between 18 and 29 years old in good health.

This clone was recorded only once. The J gene is TRBJ2-1, the V gene TRBV7-2, with 11 bases identical to TRBD2. J gave up 6 bases and V 5 bases, and 9 bases lay outside the gene matches. This CDR3 region has 16 residues. CDR1 and CDR2 (germline): SGHTA, FQGNSA. The chain's CDR3 is CASSAVAGGLANEQFF. The CDR3 DNA reads TGTGCCAGCAGCGCTGTAGCGGGGGGGCTAGCCAATGAGCAGTTCTTC.

The genes are TRBV5-6 and TRBJ1-1; D unresolved. The V end lost 4 bases, the J end lost 0 bases, and 13 bases lay between the germline ends. This CDR3 comprises 15 residues. Germline CDR1 is SGHDT and CDR2 is YYEEEE. CDR3 loop: CASSPTGYMNTEAFF. The CDR3 DNA follows: TGTGCCAGCAGCCCCACGGGGTATATGAACACTGAAGCTTTCTTT.

The rearrangement joins TRBV27 to TRBJ2-1, with a possible D match to TRBD2 (6 bases). CDR1 is MNHEY and CDR2 is SMNVEV in the germline V gene (reference sequence). The CDR3 covers 16 residues. With 0 bases removed from V and 4 bases from J, the gap between germline ends came to 13 bases. DNA of the CDR3: TGTGCCAGCAGTTTATCCGGGCAAGGAGGGTACAATGAGCAGTTCTTC. Protein: CASSLSGQGGYNEQFF.

For this clone: Distinct nucleotide sequences in the sample also encode this CDR3. This chain uses TRBV27 with TRBJ1-1; D unresolved. The CDR3 is 14 residues long. Germline-derived CDR1 and CDR2 are MNHEY and SMNVEV (reference sequence). V was cut by 3 bases and J by 1 base, with 9 bases left in between. CDR3 in DNA: TGTGCCAGCAGTTTGGGAGGACCGAACACTGAAGCTTTCTTT. It specifies CASSLGGPNTEAFF.

This chain uses TRBV7-2 with TRBJ2-7; perhaps TRBD2 as D (6 bases). V was pared by 1 base and J by 6 bases, with 16 bases between. The CDR3 has 15 residues. The germline gives CDR1 SGHTA, CDR2 FQGNSA. CDR3 protein: CASSLDLASGGEQYF. CDR3 DNA: TGTGCCAGCAGCTTAGATCTAGCGAGTGGGGGCGAGCAGTACTTC.

As regards this clone: Additional DNA sequences in this sample encode the identical CDR3. V gene TRBV12-5 combines with J gene TRBJ2-3, with D possibly matching TRBD1 (6 bases). Per the germline V gene, CDR1 is LGHNT and CDR2 is FRNRAP. The CDR3 sequence is 14 residues long. V dropped 2 bases and J dropped 1 base, with 7 bases sitting between them. CDR3 nucleotide sequence: TGTGCTAGTGGTTTGTCAGGGGGCACAGATACGCAGTATTTT. Residues: CASGLSGGTDTQYF.

The V call is TRBV7-2, the J call TRBJ1-5; unclear D gene. From germline, CDR1 is SGHTA and CDR2 FQGNSA. The CDR3 length is 13 residues. V was clipped by 5 bases and J by 1 base, with 6 bases between them. DNA of the CDR3: TGTGCCAGCAGCACATGGAGCAATCAGCCCCAGCATTTT. Amino acids: CASSTWSNQPQHF.

At least ten counts were recorded for this clone. A read error may produce the germline difference seen at one junction end. This chain uses TRBV7-7 with TRBJ2-2, with 9 bases that match TRBD2. Per germline, CDR1 SSHAT and CDR2 FNYEAQ (reference sequence). The CDR3 spans 15 residues. The CDR3 sequence is CASSSGTSHTGELFF. The DNA for the CDR3 is TGTGCTAGCAGCTCCGGGACTAGCCACACCGGGGAGCTGTTTTTT.

The J gene is TRBJ1-5, the V gene TRBV2; D remains ambiguous. CDR1 SNHLY and CDR2 FYNNEI come from the germline V gene. This CDR3 is 14 amino acids long. V was clipped by 7 bases and J by 0 bases, with 10 bases between them. The CDR3 coding sequence is TGTGCCAGCAAGAAGTCTGATAGCAATCAGCCCCAGCATTTT. The encoded protein is CASKKSDSNQPQHF.

The gene calls are TRBV5-1 and TRBJ2-1; a weak D match, TRBD1 (6 bases). CDR1 is SGHRS and CDR2 is YFSETQ in the germline V gene. This CDR3 region has 13 residues. Trimming stripped 4 bases from V and 8 bases from J, with 13 bases between. The CDR3 DNA reads as TGCGCCAGCAGCCTACAGGGTTTGGATGAGCAGTTCTTC. This gives the protein CASSLQGLDEQFF.

The chain's CDR3 is CASTGTSGRSETQYF. CDR3 nucleotides: TGTGCCAGTACCGGGACTAGCGGGAGGTCTGAGACCCAGTACTTC. The chain is built from TRBV19 and TRBJ2-5, with 15 bases aligning to TRBD2. CDR3 length: 15 residues. Germline trimming cut 7 bases from V and 5 bases from J; bases unmatched to any gene: 5. Germline loops: CDR1 LNHDA, CDR2 SQIVND (reference sequence).

This sequence joins TRBV11-2 and TRBJ2-3; D is uncertain. Trimming took off 5 bases at V and 8 bases at J, with 8 bases between the two ends. CDR1 and CDR2 from the germline V gene are SGHAT and FQNNGV. The CDR3 spans 11 residues. Written as DNA, the CDR3 is TGTGCCAGCAGCGAAAGTAGTACGCAGTATTTT. Translating it yields CASSESSTQYF.

The chain has TRBV6-5 and TRBJ2-3; no reliable D call. Germline V gene data show CDR1 as MNHEY and CDR2 as SVGAGI. V was clipped by 0 bases and J by 0 bases, with 10 bases between them. The CDR3 contains 16 residues. The CDR3 spells CASSYSWLPSTDTQYF. DNA for the CDR3: TGTGCCAGCAGTTACTCCTGGCTGCCTAGCACAGATACGCAGTATTTT.

The rearrangement links TRBV4-1 to TRBJ1-1; 8 bases are shared with TRBD1. The V segment lost 1 base and the J segment 11 bases; nucleotides outside the gene matches: 15. The CDR3 covers 16 residues. The germline V gene has CDR1 MGHRA and CDR2 YSYEKL. The DNA for the CDR3 is TGCGCCAGCAGCCAAGGGGACAGGTCGGCCTCCGGGGGTGCTTTCTTT. Its translation: CASSQGDRSASGGAFF.

The chain recombines TRBV29-1 with TRBJ1-1; the D gene is possibly TRBD1 (6 bases). The CDR3 is made up of 14 amino acids. V lost 4 bases to trimming and J lost 6 bases, with 18 bases between them. Germline V gene data show CDR1 as SQVTM and CDR2 as ANQGSEA. The CDR3 spells CSVGGWRGGPEAFF. CDR3 sequence (DNA): TGCAGCGTTGGTGGTTGGAGGGGGGGGCCTGAAGCTTTCTTT.

V is TRBV7-6 and J is TRBJ2-2; D remains unclear. This CDR3 contains 14 residues. Germline CDR1 SGHVS, CDR2 FNYEAQ. V dropped 2 bases and J dropped 3 bases, with 7 bases sitting between them. The CDR3 nucleotides read TGTGCCAGCAGCTTAATCTCGGACACCGGGGAGCTGTTTTTT. Translating gives CASSLISDTGELFF.

The chain recombines TRBV10-2 with TRBJ1-2; 7 bases line up with TRBD1. The CDR3 spans 14 residues. CDR1 and CDR2 (germline): WSHSY, SAAADI. Losses at the gene ends were 3 bases for V and 8 bases for J; bases not matched to a gene: 9. The CDR3 here is CASSDPTGLGGYTF. DNA for the CDR3: TGCGCCAGCAGTGACCCGACAGGGCTTGGCGGCTACACCTTC.

The CDR3, as DNA: TGCGCCAGCAGACAGGGCACGGGGAGTAATTATAATTCACCCCTCCACTTT. Amino acids: CASRQGTGSNYNSPLHF. The chain uses TRBV5-1 and TRBJ1-6; D perhaps matches TRBD1 (6 bases). With 5 bases removed from V and 4 bases from J, the gap between germline ends came to 19 bases. CDR3 length: 17 residues. Germline V gene lookup returns CDR1 SGHRS and CDR2 YFSETQ.

This chain connects TRBV6-5 to TRBJ1-5; tentatively, D is TRBD1 (6 bases). Germline CDR1 is MNHEY and CDR2 is SVGAGI. V gave up 8 bases and J gave up 6 bases, with 14 bases separating them. The CDR3 contains 13 residues. The CDR3 region has the DNA TGTGCCAGCTGGGAGGGGGTCGGTCAGCCCCAGCATTTT. As protein: CASWEGVGQPQHF.

This clone was seen a few times. The chain carries TRBV6-5 and TRBJ1-1; 9 positions match TRBD1. The V and J ends lost 6 bases and 5 bases, in that order; junction bases with no gene match: 7. CDR1 MNHEY and CDR2 SVGAGI come from the germline V gene. The CDR3 contains 14 residues. CDR3 region: CASSPQGAGTEAFF. The CDR3, as DNA: TGTGCCAGCAGCCCACAGGGGGCCGGGACTGAAGCTTTCTTT.

This CDR3 is CASSAGASLHTQYF. As DNA, the CDR3 is TGTGCCAGCAGCGCCGGGGCATCCCTCCATACGCAGTATTTT. The chain is built from TRBV9 and TRBJ2-3; tentatively, D is TRBD1 or TRBD2 (5 bases each). Trimming took off 3 bases at V and 7 bases at J, with 15 bases between the two ends. Germline assignment: CDR1 SGDLS and CDR2 YYNGEE. This CDR3 spans 14 amino acids.

J is TRBJ2-3 and V is TRBV27; 7 nucleotides align to TRBD1. Germline V gene lookup returns CDR1 MNHEY and CDR2 SMNVEV (reference sequence). The CDR3 is 14 residues long. After removal of 5 bases from V and 7 bases from J, the junction contained 9 bases not matched to a gene. Here the CDR3 DNA reads TGTGCCAGCAGTCTACGGACAGGTTTCCATACGCAGTATTTT. Amino acid sequence: CASSLRTGFHTQYF.

The chain couples TRBV18 to TRBJ1-1; D remains ambiguous. Germline V CDR1 and CDR2: KGHSH, LQKENI. The CDR3 extends over 15 amino acids. V was clipped by 0 bases and J by 4 bases, with 12 bases between them. CDR3 in DNA: TGTGCCAGCTCACCACCCCCCCGTCGGGGCACTGAAGCTTTCTTT. As protein: CASSPPPRRGTEAFF. The variable domain in full, with the rest retrieved from reference TRBV18 and TRBJ1-1, is NAGVMQNPRHLVRRRGQEARLRCSPMKGHSHVYWYRQLPEEGLKFMVYLQKENIIDESGMPKERFSAEFPKEGPSILRIQQVVRGDSAAYFCASSPPPRRGTEAFFGQGTRLTVV.

In this sample, this clone turned up once. The chain uses TRBV2 and TRBJ2-3, with 7 positions matching TRBD2. CDR3 size: 14 residues. With 7 bases clipped from V and 2 bases from J, the junction kept 6 bases outside the gene matches. Germline V gene lookup returns CDR1 SNHLY and CDR2 FYNNEI. DNA of the CDR3: TGTGCCAGCATGCTAGCGGCCAACACAGATACGCAGTATTTT. Translated, it gives CASMLAANTDTQYF.

Notes on this clone: Other DNA variants within this sample encode the same CDR3. The chain uses TRBV19 and TRBJ2-3; D is ambiguous. Germline V gives CDR1 LNHDA, CDR2 SQIVND (reference sequence). With 1 base removed from V and 6 bases from J, the gap between germline ends came to 2 bases. The CDR3 has 11 amino acids. CDR3 in DNA: TGTGCCAGTAGTATAGGGGATACGCAGTATTTT. This sequence encodes CASSIGDTQYF.

This rearrangement joins TRBV6-5 to TRBJ2-1; tentatively, D is TRBD2 (5 bases). With 5 bases removed from V and 9 bases from J, the gap between germline ends came to 14 bases. The CDR3 has 13 residues. Looked up from germline, CDR1 is MNHEY and CDR2 is SVGAGI. The CDR3 DNA reads TGTGCCAGCAGTACGGGAAAACGGGGTGAGCAGTTCTTC. Translating gives CASSTGKRGEQFF.

The gene calls are TRBV6-5 and TRBJ2-5, with 8 bases lining up with TRBD2. The CDR3 is 16 amino acids. J gave up 2 bases and V 4 bases, and 9 bases lay outside the gene matches. CDR1 and CDR2 from the germline V gene are MNHEY and SVGAGI. The CDR3 DNA sequence: TGTGCCAGCAGTTCCCTCTCCGGGACTAGACAAGAGACCCAGTACTTC. This gives the protein CASSSLSGTRQETQYF.

This rearrangement joins TRBV19 to TRBJ1-4; 8 positions match TRBD1. Germline assignment: CDR1 LNHDA and CDR2 SQIVND (reference sequence). The CDR3 is 15 residues long. Losses at the gene ends were 10 bases for V and 8 bases for J; bases not matched to a gene: 15. CDR3 sequence reads: CATGITGGYKEKLFF. Written as DNA, the CDR3 is TGTGCCACCGGGATTACAGGGGGGTATAAAGAAAAACTGTTTTTT.

This chain's CDR3 is CASSLEVGSYNEQFF. CDR3 DNA: TGCGCCAGCAGCTTGGAGGTAGGGTCCTACAATGAGCAGTTCTTC. J is TRBJ2-1 and V is TRBV5-1, with D uncertain. Trimming removed 0 bases from V and 1 base from J, with 8 bases in between. Germline V gene lookup returns CDR1 SGHRS and CDR2 YFSETQ. The CDR3 is 15 amino acids. Drawing the rest from reference TRBV5-1 and TRBJ2-1, the complete variable domain is KAGVTQTPRYLIKTRGQQVTLSCSPISGHRSVSWYQQTPGQGLQFLFEYFSETQRNKGNFPGRFSGRQFSNSRSEMNVSTLELGDSALYLCASSLEVGSYNEQFFGPGTRLTVL.

V gene TRBV5-4 combines with J gene TRBJ1-6, with D unclear. The germline V gene has CDR1 SGHNT and CDR2 YYREEE (reference sequence). Trimming took 1 base from V and 5 from J, leaving 19 bases between them. The CDR3 runs to 18 residues. The CDR3 region is CASSLSLSEVTNNSPLHF. The DNA for the CDR3 is TGTGCCAGCAGCTTGTCGCTTTCGGAGGTGACCAATAATTCACCCCTCCACTTT.